The clone carrying this T cell receptor beta chain was seen just once. Its target is not known. Normal lung sampling was at least 3 cm from the tumour, as distant as possible. Profiling relied on immunoSEQ multiplex PCR, and the TCRdb table lists in-frame clones only, not all of them. There are some 6,600 clones in the sample; 70% to 85% occur only once, and 7.5% to 10% lies in the top ten. The data are from a study of immune cell composition in non-small cell lung cancer. Study-level points and caveats: Squamous carcinomas (around 80%) more often had tumour-associated clones >0.5% than adenocarcinomas (approximately 35%). Tumour-reactive clones were not shown to match dominant in vivo tumour clones.

V lost 10 bases, J lost 5 bases, and 14 bases lay in between. The CDR3 contains 12 residues. From germline, CDR1 is MNHEY and CDR2 SVGAGI. Material: non-adjacent lung tissue. The V call is TRBV6-5, the J call TRBJ2-5; D is perhaps TRBD2 (6 bases). This sequence was found in a human donor with non-small cell lung cancer. CDR3 sequence: CAISGDGETQYF. The CDR3 nucleotides read TGTGCCATATCGGGGGACGGGGAGACCCAGTACTTC.